Each of the 16 T cell receptor beta chains below was sequenced from the same sample in a study of T cell repertoires in cytomegalovirus infection (dated by TCRdb to the late 2010s). These reads were obtained on an Illumina HiSeq 1500. TCRdb took the public reads, trimmed them with fastp at Q25, ran MiXCR for clone calling and kept in-frame beta chains. Entries that share a CDR3 protein sequence are merged under the most common genes and DNA. Within this sample are 740,000 or so distinct CDR3 sequences, with about a third of them counted one time only. Of the sample, around 3% falls within the top ten clones. Sequencing input: PBMCs. Receptors originate from a human donor in good health (CMV status not recorded). Some clones in this sample may be carry-over from other donors' samples.

The chain employs TRBV19 and TRBJ2-7, with D possibly being TRBD2 (6 bases). The CDR3 spans 11 residues. The ends were cut back, 11 bases at V and 2 bases at J, with 10 bases in the middle. Germline V lookup: CDR1 LNHDA, CDR2 SQIVND (reference sequence). The CDR3 sequence: CAEEGPYEQYF. CDR3 DNA sequence: TGTGCCGAGGAGGGCCCCTACGAGCAGTACTTC. Based on the CDR3 plus reference TRBV19 and TRBJ2-7, the full variable domain is DGGITQSPKYLFRKEGQNVTLSCEQNLNHDAMYWYRQDPGQGLRLIYYSQIVNDFQKGDIAEGYSVSREKKESFPLTVTSAQKNPTAFYLCAEEGPYEQYFGPGTRLTVT.

The genes are TRBV7-8 and TRBJ1-2, with D perhaps TRBD1 (6 bases). This CDR3 has 15 residues. In germline, CDR1 is SGHVS, CDR2 FQNEAQ. Trimming pared 2 bases from V and 5 bases from J, leaving 15 bases between. CDR3 protein: CASSLPEGVSYGYTF. CDR3 sequence (DNA): TGTGCCAGCAGCTTACCGGAGGGGGTATCATATGGCTACACCTTC.

The chain uses TRBV7-2 and TRBJ2-2; no clear D gene. The CDR3 runs 14 residues. Germline-derived CDR1 and CDR2 are SGHTA and FQGNSA. The germline V and J ends were trimmed by 5 bases and 5 bases, with 12 bases remaining between them. CDR3 DNA sequence: TGTGCCAGCAGCCCCCATGGGTTGACCGGGGAGCTGTTTTTT. Encoded protein: CASSPHGLTGELFF.

The table lists this clonotype with many counts. This chain joins TRBV7-2 and TRBJ1-6; tentatively, D is TRBD1 (5 bases). Trimming cost V 5 bases and J 7 bases, with 9 bases left between them. This CDR3 is 13 amino acids long. From germline, CDR1 is SGHTA and CDR2 FQGNSA. This CDR3 is CASSRWGNSPLHF. The CDR3 DNA sequence: TGTGCCAGCAGCCGATGGGGGAATTCACCCCTCCACTTT. Drawing the rest from reference TRBV7-2 and TRBJ1-6, the complete variable domain is GAGVSQSPSNKVTEKGKDVELRCDPISGHTALYWYRQSLGQGLEFLIYFQGNSAPDKSGLPSDRFSAERTGGSVSTLTIQRTQQEDSAVYLCASSRWGNSPLHFGNGTRLTVT.

The table lists this clonotype with a count of one. The rearrangement links TRBV24-1 to TRBJ2-1; no reliable D call. Germline lookup yields CDR1 KGHDR and CDR2 SFDVKD. V lost 4 bases to trimming and J lost 10 bases, with 13 bases between them. CDR3 length: 13 residues. The CDR3 here is CATSDPDIPEQFF. The CDR3 DNA follows: TGTGCCACCAGTGACCCTGACATACCCGAGCAGTTCTTC.

The chain joins TRBV28 to TRBJ2-7; D call uncertain. Trimming shortened V by 5 bases and J by 0 bases, and 14 bases separated the two germline ends. The germline V gene encodes CDR1 MDHEN and CDR2 SYDVKM. The CDR3 loop spans 15 amino acids. CDR3 residues: CASSPPNKSSYEQYF. The CDR3 coding sequence is TGTGCCAGCAGTCCTCCAAATAAGAGCTCCTACGAGCAGTACTTC. The full variable domain, in which reference TRBV28 and TRBJ2-7 provide the parts outside the CDR3, is DVKVTQSSRYLVKRTGEKVFLECVQDMDHENMFWYRQDPGLGLRLIYFSYDVKMKEKGDIPEGYSVSREKKERFSLILESASTNQTSMYLCASSPPNKSSYEQYFGPGTRLTVT.

This clonotype was seen a handful of times. The chain combines TRBV7-6 with TRBJ1-1; tentatively, D is TRBD1 (5 bases). The germline CDR1 and CDR2 sequences are SGHVS and FNYEAQ. There are 14 residues in the CDR3. V lost 5 bases, J lost 6 bases, and 16 bases lay in between. The CDR3 DNA follows: TGTGCCAGCAGCCCTGGACCGGGACCCCCTGAAGCTTTCTTT. Translation: CASSPGPGPPEAFF.

This clonotype was recorded a few times. V is TRBV7-9 and J is TRBJ1-2, with D possibly TRBD1 on 5 matching bases. This CDR3 comprises 15 residues. V was trimmed by 2 bases and J by 1 base, leaving 11 bases between them. Germline CDR1 SEHNR, CDR2 FQNEAQ (reference sequence). CDR3 in DNA: TGTGCCAGCAGCTTAAAGGGGACCGTTAACTATGGCTACACCTTC. It specifies CASSLKGTVNYGYTF. The whole variable domain, remainder taken from reference TRBV7-9 and TRBJ1-2, is DTGVSQNPRHKITKRGQNVTFRCDPISEHNRLYWYRQTLGQGPEFLTYFQNEAQLEKSRLLSDRFSAERPKGSFSTLEIQRTEQGDSAMYLCASSLKGTVNYGYTFGSGTRLTVV.

Turning to this clonotype: Its ends do not fully match the called genes, so a read error is possible. The V call is TRBV5-1, the J call TRBJ2-3; no firm D call. This CDR3 has 14 amino acids. Germline V CDR1 and CDR2: SGHRS, YFSETQ. Written as DNA, the CDR3 is TGCGCCAGCAGCGCCAGGACGTCCGGAGATACCCAGTATTTT. It translates to CASSARTSGDTQYF. The full variable domain, its missing parts supplied by reference TRBV5-1 and TRBJ2-3, is KAGVTQTPRYLIKTRGQQVTLSCSPISGHRSVSWYQQTPGQGLQFLFEYFSETQRNKGNFPGRFSGRQFSNSRSEMNVSTLELGDSALYLCASSARTSGDTQYFGPGTRLTVL.

With regard to this clonotype: This CDR3 fails to terminate in the conserved phenylalanine or tryptophan, so it likely reflects a read error. The V call is TRBV11-2, the J call TRBJ1-6; 10 bases align to TRBD1. The CDR3 loop spans 15 amino acids. Germline V gene lookup returns CDR1 SGHAT and CDR2 FQNNGV. Trimming cost V 3 bases and J 13 bases; bases outside gene matches: 9. The chain's CDR3 is CASSFIPGQGSPLHL. The DNA for the CDR3 is TGTGCCAGCAGCTTTATTCCGGGACAGGGGTCCCCCCTCCACTTG.

This clonotype was seen many times. The chain links TRBV7-8 to TRBJ2-1; 9 bases line up with TRBD2. The germline V gene has CDR1 SGHVS and CDR2 FQNEAQ. The CDR3 consists of 15 residues. With V trimmed by 6 bases and J by 9 bases, 12 bases remained unmatched. This CDR3 reads CASRPGGRGDGEQFF. CDR3 nucleotide sequence: TGTGCCAGCAGGCCTGGCGGGAGGGGGGACGGTGAGCAGTTCTTC.

The chain combines TRBV2 with TRBJ1-1; D uncertain. The CDR3 covers 12 residues. Trimming left V 4 bases short and J 10 bases short, with 13 bases between. CDR1 is SNHLY and CDR2 is FYNNEI in the germline V gene. For the CDR3, the DNA is TGTGCCAGCAGTGTTACCTCCGGAGGAGCTTTCTTT. Amino acid sequence: CASSVTSGGAFF. Using reference TRBV2 and TRBJ1-1 for the parts outside the CDR3, the full variable domain is EPEVTQTPSHQVTQMGQEVILRCVPISNHLYFYWYRQILGQKVEFLVSFYNNEISEKSEIFDDQFSVERPDGSNFTLKIRSTKLEDSAMYFCASSVTSGGAFFGQGTRLTVV.

This clonotype occurred a few times. This chain links TRBV28 with TRBJ2-1, with D maybe TRBD2 (6 bases). The germline CDR1 and CDR2 sequences are MDHEN and SYDVKM. The CDR3 totals 16 residues. V lost 5 bases and J lost 0, with 14 bases in between. Here the CDR3 reads CASSAVFGSSYNEQFF. The CDR3, as DNA: TGTGCCAGCAGTGCGGTTTTCGGGAGCTCCTACAATGAGCAGTTCTTC.

This clonotype was found many times. The chain recombines TRBV7-2 with TRBJ1-3; no definite D call. Germline V gene lookup returns CDR1 SGHTA and CDR2 FQGNSA. V lost 5 bases, J lost 0 bases, and 8 bases lay in between. The CDR3 runs to 14 residues. In DNA form, the CDR3 reads TGTGCCAGCAGCCGGGAGGTCTCTGGAAACACCATATATTTT. This translates into CASSREVSGNTIYF.

This clonotype occurred many times. V usage is TRBV7-8 and J usage is TRBJ1-1; 8 bases line up with TRBD1. The CDR3 has 15 amino acids. J gave up 0 bases and V 5 bases, and 5 bases lay outside the gene matches. CDR1 is SGHVS and CDR2 is FQNEAQ in the germline V gene. The CDR3 sequence is CASSVRGPMNTEAFF. The CDR3 DNA reads as TGTGCCAGCAGCGTCAGGGGGCCCATGAACACTGAAGCTTTCTTT.

The rearrangement uses TRBV29-1 and TRBJ2-1; 12 nucleotides align to TRBD2. V lost 7 bases and J lost 3; bases outside the gene matches: 1. Germline CDR1 SQVTM, CDR2 ANQGSEA. CDR3 length equals 13 residues. The CDR3 DNA sequence: TGCAGCGGACTAGCGGGGGTCTACAATGAGCAGTTCTTC. Protein: CSGLAGVYNEQFF.